The rows below give T cell receptor beta chains drawn from one sample of a study of graft-versus-host responses after intestinal transplantation. These TCRs' antigens remain unknown. Clones were sequenced by immunoSEQ multiplex PCR, and TCRdb holds only the in-frame ones, with some missing. The repertoire includes about 88,000 clones, approximately 94% of them detected once, and roughly 0.2% sits in the top ten. The sequencing used unstimulated CD4+ T cells sorted from spleen or lymph node cells, collected before transplant. All receptors derive from a human donor who was the organ donor for an intestinal transplant. Each CDR3 is given with its conserved first and last residue. Fields, in order: V gene, D gene, clone size, J gene, CDR3 DNA, CDR3 protein. The D gene is left open where the match is weak. Clone size is given for some rows only: seen once, a few or many times, or a class if the clone is expanded.

V: TRBV18; D: NA; size: NA; J: TRBJ2-3; DNA: TGTGCCAGCTCACCTTCGAATACGCAGTATTTT; CDR3: CASSPSNTQYF
V: TRBV4-1; D: NA; size: NA; J: TRBJ2-4; DNA: TGCGCCAGCAGTAGGATGGGCGGAGACATAGCCAAAAACATTCAGTACTTC; CDR3: CASSRMGGDIAKNIQYF
V: TRBV12-5; D: TRBD1; size: NA; J: TRBJ1-6; DNA: TGTGCTAGTGGTTTGGAAGGGACAGGGGGCGTTCTTTGGAATTCACCCCTCCACTTT; CDR3: CASGLEGTGGVLWNSPLHF
V: TRBV28; D: TRBD1; size: NA; J: TRBJ1-2; DNA: TGTGCCAGCAGTACCCAGGGGGCGATTGGCTACACCTTC; CDR3: CASSTQGAIGYTF
V: TRBV9; D: NA; size: NA; J: TRBJ2-5; DNA: TGTGCCAGCAGCCTTGCTAGAGGCAATGTCCAAGAGACCCAGTACTTC; CDR3: CASSLARGNVQETQYF
V: TRBV9; D: NA; size: NA; J: TRBJ2-3; DNA: TGTGCCAGCAGCGTAGGTCACAGGGACACAGATACGCAGTATTTT; CDR3: CASSVGHRDTDTQYF
V: TRBV6-5; D: NA; size: NA; J: TRBJ1-2; DNA: TGTGCCGCAGGGCCTCTCCTTACCCATGGCTACACCTTC; CDR3: CAAGPLLTHGYTF
V: TRBV5-6; D: TRBD2; size: NA; J: TRBJ2-3; DNA: TGTGCCAGCAGCCCGGCGGGGGGCACAGATACGCAGTATTTT; CDR3: CASSPAGGTDTQYF
V: TRBV5-4; D: NA; size: NA; J: TRBJ2-5; DNA: TGTGCCAGCAGCGCAGGGGAGACCCAGTACTTC; CDR3: CASSAGETQYF
V: TRBV6-5; D: NA; size: NA; J: TRBJ1-1; DNA: TGTGCCAGCAGTTACTCTCAGTCATCTGAAGCTTTCTTT; CDR3: CASSYSQSSEAFF
V: TRBV6-1; D: NA; size: NA; J: TRBJ1-5; DNA: TGTGCCAGCAGCCTTGGGGGTCAGCCCCAGCATTTT; CDR3: CASSLGGQPQHF
V: TRBV9; D: NA; size: NA; J: TRBJ2-1; DNA: TGTGCCAGCAGCCTCAATTCGCGATACAATGAGCAGTTCTTC; CDR3: CASSLNSRYNEQFF
V: TRBV11-3; D: TRBD1; size: once; J: TRBJ2-6; DNA: TGTGCCAGCAGCCCGAAGAAGACAGGGTCTGGGGCCAACGTCCTGACTTTC; CDR3: CASSPKKTGSGANVLTF
V: TRBV4-1; D: NA; size: once; J: TRBJ1-1; DNA: TGCGCCAGCAGCCCCCCCCGGGGGATGAGCACTGAAGCTTTCTTT; CDR3: CASSPPRGMSTEAFF
V: TRBV27; D: TRBD1; size: NA; J: TRBJ2-5; DNA: TGTGCCAGCAGTTCGACAGGGGAAGAGACCCAGTACTTC; CDR3: CASSSTGEETQYF